This entry describes one TCR beta chain. The antigen is unknown. This sample was included in a study of OX40 agonist ivuxolimab in advanced cancers. Repertoires were generated with immunoSEQ multiplex PCR, while TCRdb's copy carries only in-frame clones and drops some. The data hold approximately 60,000 clones, with 85% to 90% observed a single time. Study conclusions and caveats: Clonal expansion by week 6 occurred in CD4+ and CD8+ blood T cells (at 0.1 to 3.0 mg/kg).

The source of this sequence is an adult with an advanced solid tumor such as melanoma, head and neck, liver or kidney cancer. Sequenced here: CD4+ or CD8+ T cells sorted from blood, sampled in a trial of the OX40 agonist ivuxolimab.

CDR3 sequence: CSAGAGTGNDYGYTF. CDR3 in DNA: TGCAGCGCCGGGGCTGGGACAGGGAATGACTATGGCTACACCTTC. V gene TRBV29-1 combines with J gene TRBJ1-2, with 9 positions matching TRBD1. Germline V gene lookup returns CDR1 SQVTM and CDR2 ANQGSEA. Trimming cost V 7 bases and J 3 bases; bases outside gene matches: 12. The CDR3 runs to 15 residues.